These T cell receptor beta chains were read from a single sample in a study of cytomegalovirus exposure and HLA in healthy donors. TCRdb keeps only in-frame clones here, not all; method: immunoSEQ multiplex PCR. Found here are approximately 120,000 clones, roughly 95% of them singletons; the top ten hold about 1.7%. Material for sequencing was PBMCs. These receptors originate from a man aged 18 to 30 in good health and CMV-seronegative. CDR3s leave out the opening cysteine and the closing phenylalanine or tryptophan. Fields, in order: V gene, J gene, clone size, CDR3 protein. Expanded clones get a size class; other rows say once, few or many, or leave the size out.

V gene: TRBV29-1
J gene: TRBJ1-1
clone size: once
CDR3 protein: SVARLMNTEAF

V gene: TRBV5-1
J gene: TRBJ1-2
clone size: -
CDR3 protein: ASSLEEEGDYT

V gene: TRBV27
J gene: TRBJ1-5
clone size: -
CDR3 protein: ASSFRGYQPQH

V gene: TRBV27
J gene: TRBJ1-5
clone size: -
CDR3 protein: ASSPRRGLDQPQH

V gene: TRBV6-5
J gene: TRBJ1-2
clone size: -
CDR3 protein: ASSYAGEGGYT

V gene: TRBV2
J gene: TRBJ1-5
clone size: -
CDR3 protein: ASSEQGTQPQH

V gene: TRBV28
J gene: TRBJ1-3
clone size: -
CDR3 protein: ASSGVSANTIY

V gene: TRBV6-1
J gene: TRBJ1-2
clone size: -
CDR3 protein: ASRWSYGYT

V gene: TRBV6-5
J gene: TRBJ2-2
clone size: -
CDR3 protein: ASRITSTGELF

V gene: TRBV7-9
J gene: TRBJ1-2
clone size: -
CDR3 protein: ASSLVFAGTGDNGYT

V gene: TRBV9
J gene: TRBJ2-1
clone size: -
CDR3 protein: ASSSRVAGEKGEQF

V gene: TRBV30
J gene: TRBJ2-2
clone size: -
CDR3 protein: AWSQSPGELF

V gene: TRBV28
J gene: TRBJ2-5
clone size: once
CDR3 protein: ASGGSETQY

V gene: TRBV6-5
J gene: TRBJ1-1
clone size: -
CDR3 protein: ASRFLQQNTEAF

V gene: TRBV14
J gene: TRBJ2-7
clone size: -
CDR3 protein: ASSGEYEQY

V gene: TRBV30
J gene: TRBJ1-5
clone size: -
CDR3 protein: AWSGGLRQPQH

V gene: TRBV28
J gene: TRBJ1-3
clone size: -
CDR3 protein: ASTYGAARVRSGNTIY

V gene: TRBV28
J gene: TRBJ1-1
clone size: -
CDR3 protein: ASSLGQGFEAF

V gene: TRBV27
J gene: TRBJ2-7
clone size: -
CDR3 protein: ASSPRQGTDYEQY

V gene: TRBV11-1
J gene: TRBJ2-2
clone size: -
CDR3 protein: ASGWKGADTGELF

V gene: TRBV29-1
J gene: TRBJ2-7
clone size: -
CDR3 protein: SVEGEGGEQY

V gene: TRBV9
J gene: TRBJ2-1
clone size: -
CDR3 protein: ASSVASGAASEQF

V gene: TRBV5-6
J gene: TRBJ1-2
clone size: -
CDR3 protein: ASSPGQGHYGYT

V gene: TRBV5-4
J gene: TRBJ2-7
clone size: once
CDR3 protein: ASSLDRADEQY

V gene: TRBV7-2
J gene: TRBJ2-7
clone size: -
CDR3 protein: ASSSWTSGYEQY

V gene: TRBV14
J gene: TRBJ2-5
clone size: -
CDR3 protein: ASSQTGPGETQY

V gene: TRBV13
J gene: TRBJ2-1
clone size: -
CDR3 protein: ASSRKSGGMGYNEQF

V gene: TRBV30
J gene: TRBJ1-1
clone size: -
CDR3 protein: AWSRQKSLMNTEAF

V gene: TRBV6-5
J gene: TRBJ1-2
clone size: -
CDR3 protein: ASSQTGIGYGYT

V gene: TRBV10-3
J gene: TRBJ2-7
clone size: -
CDR3 protein: AISLPDRDYEQY

V gene: TRBV30
J gene: TRBJ1-5
clone size: -
CDR3 protein: AWSDGTGLDQPQH

V gene: TRBV19
J gene: TRBJ1-5
clone size: -
CDR3 protein: ASTDRGYGQPQH

V gene: TRBV14
J gene: TRBJ2-7
clone size: -
CDR3 protein: ASSQVQAGGYEQY

V gene: TRBV28
J gene: TRBJ1-5
clone size: -
CDR3 protein: ASSSRGTQPQH

V gene: TRBV14
J gene: TRBJ1-1
clone size: -
CDR3 protein: ASSQVLRVNTEAF

V gene: TRBV7-9
J gene: TRBJ1-1
clone size: -
CDR3 protein: ASSSPRGGFEAF

V gene: TRBV9
J gene: TRBJ2-6
clone size: -
CDR3 protein: ASSRQGMSGANVLT

V gene: TRBV7-3
J gene: TRBJ1-1
clone size: -
CDR3 protein: ASSVGQSTEAF

V gene: TRBV4-2
J gene: TRBJ1-3
clone size: -
CDR3 protein: ASSQELRGPSGNTIY

V gene: TRBV9
J gene: TRBJ1-1
clone size: many
CDR3 protein: ASSVTSGAAEAF

V gene: TRBV5-1
J gene: TRBJ2-3
clone size: -
CDR3 protein: ASSYGTSGGTDTQY

V gene: TRBV25-1
J gene: TRBJ2-5
clone size: -
CDR3 protein: ASSVAGWRETQY

V gene: TRBV4-1
J gene: TRBJ2-1
clone size: -
CDR3 protein: ASSLAISYNEQF

V gene: TRBV5-1
J gene: TRBJ2-7
clone size: -
CDR3 protein: ASSLDTTYEQY

V gene: TRBV29-1
J gene: TRBJ2-6
clone size: -
CDR3 protein: SVEAPRDRDSGANVLT

V gene: TRBV5-1
J gene: TRBJ2-1
clone size: -
CDR3 protein: ASSFGLAGEGEQF

V gene: TRBV4-1
J gene: TRBJ1-2
clone size: -
CDR3 protein: ASSQDQGDYGYT

V gene: TRBV27
J gene: TRBJ1-4
clone size: -
CDR3 protein: ASSSTTNEKLF

V gene: TRBV7-3
J gene: TRBJ1-1
clone size: once
CDR3 protein: ASSFAVTEAF